Shown below are 25 T cell receptor beta chains from a single sample sequenced in a study of T cell repertoires in cytomegalovirus infection. Their antigens are not known. MiXCR was run by TCRdb on the reads, yielding one entry per CDR3 protein. The sample contains roughly 500,000 distinct CDR3 sequences, around 30% of which appear only once. The source was cultured PBMCs, collected from culture after CMV antigen stimulation. The receptors were gathered from a human donor in good health (CMV status not recorded). Some clones in this sample may be carry-over from other donors' samples.

This chain connects TRBV4-1 to TRBJ2-7; tentatively, D is TRBD1 or TRBD2 (7 bases each). The germline V and J ends were trimmed by 3 bases and 7 bases, with 16 bases remaining between them. In germline, CDR1 is MGHRA, CDR2 YSYEKL. This CDR3 contains 14 residues. CDR3 nucleotides: TGCGCCAGCAGCCACGGGGAGGGGGCAAGGGAGCAGTACTTC. Its protein is CASSHGEGAREQYF.

This rearrangement joins TRBV10-3 to TRBJ2-5, with 8 bases fitting TRBD2. Germline CDR1 and CDR2: ENHRY and SYGVKD. J gave up 0 bases and V 10 bases, and 4 bases lay outside the gene matches. There are 13 residues in the CDR3. The CDR3 DNA reads as TGTGCCACCACGGGACTAGACCAAGAGACCCAGTACTTC. It translates to CATTGLDQETQYF.

This clonotype has just a few counts. This chain links TRBV4-1 with TRBJ2-7; no clear D gene. V lost 0 bases and J 3 bases, leaving 12 bases between the germline ends. This CDR3 is 15 amino acids long. CDR1 is MGHRA, CDR2 YSYEKL, per germline. This chain's CDR3 is CASSQDHDGYYEQYF. CDR3 bases: TGCGCCAGCAGCCAAGATCACGACGGGTACTACGAGCAGTACTTC.

This clonotype was observed a few times. The V gene is TRBV7-3, the J gene TRBJ2-2; 8 bases agree with TRBD2. The CDR3 contains 17 residues. The V segment lost 6 bases and the J segment 3 bases; nucleotides outside the gene matches: 12. The germline gives CDR1 SGHTA, CDR2 FQGTGA. CDR3 in amino acids: CASRKRTVGLDTGELFF. The CDR3 coding sequence is TGTGCCAGCAGAAAACGGACGGTGGGACTAGACACCGGGGAGCTGTTTTTT.

The chain carries TRBV6-5 and TRBJ1-2; D not certain. V lost 0 bases and J 8 bases, leaving 16 bases between the germline ends. CDR3 length: 15 residues. Germline CDR1 MNHEY, CDR2 SVGAGI. The CDR3 reads CASSYSDRGVRGYTF. The DNA of the CDR3 is TGTGCCAGCAGTTACTCCGACCGTGGGGTTCGCGGCTACACCTTC.

This clonotype has a count of ten or more. The chain links TRBV29-1 to TRBJ2-5; TRBD2 aligns across 9 bases. CDR3 length equals 14 residues. Trimming cost V 6 bases and J 5 bases; bases outside gene matches: 10. The germline gives CDR1 SQVTM, CDR2 ANQGSEA. The DNA for the CDR3 is TGCAGCGTAGCAATAGCGGGAGTCTGGGAGACCCAGTACTTC. It specifies CSVAIAGVWETQYF.

The V call is TRBV7-9, the J call TRBJ1-1; the D gene is possibly TRBD1 (6 bases). This CDR3 is built from 14 residues. Germline V gene lookup returns CDR1 SEHNR and CDR2 FQNEAQ (reference sequence). V was pared by 5 bases and J by 5 bases, with 15 bases between. Here the CDR3 DNA reads TGTGCCAGCAGCCCAATTCCAGGGGATACTGAAGCTTTCTTT. Its translation: CASSPIPGDTEAFF.

This clonotype was seen many times. The chain combines TRBV5-4 with TRBJ2-7; 12 bases map to TRBD2. Germline V gene lookup returns CDR1 SGHNT and CDR2 YYREEE (reference sequence). The CDR3 is made up of 15 amino acids. The ends lost 2 bases at V and 4 bases at J; junction bases unmatched: 4. The CDR3 DNA is TGTGCCAGCAGCTTCCGGACTAGCGGGAATTACGAGCAGTACTTC. Translated, it gives CASSFRTSGNYEQYF.

The chain joins TRBV6-1 to TRBJ2-7; D gene ambiguous. This CDR3 is built from 15 residues. With 6 bases removed from V and 0 bases from J, the gap between germline ends came to 15 bases. Germline V CDR1 and CDR2: MNHNS, SASEGT. CDR3 loop: CASSVTQPSSYEQYV. In DNA form, the CDR3 reads TGTGCCAGCAGCGTAACGCAGCCTAGCTCCTACGAGCAGTACGTC.

The gene calls are TRBV10-3 and TRBJ2-1, with a weak D call TRBD2 (5 bases). CDR1 and CDR2 from the germline V gene are ENHRY and SYGVKD. The CDR3 has 13 residues. Between the trimmed V and J ends, which lost 5 bases and 5 bases, there was a span of 10 bases. The CDR3 region is CAISSGLDNEQFF. As DNA, the CDR3 is TGTGCCATCAGTTCTGGACTGGACAATGAGCAGTTCTTC.

This clonotype has a count of ten or more. The chain couples TRBV7-2 to TRBJ1-1; D remains unclear. The CDR3 is made up of 16 amino acids. Trimming removed 5 bases from V and 1 base from J, with 17 bases in between. Per the germline V gene, CDR1 is SGHTA and CDR2 is FQGNSA. CDR3 residues: CASSPVNWHENTEAFF. The CDR3 nucleotides read TGTGCCAGCAGCCCCGTAAACTGGCATGAGAACACTGAAGCTTTCTTT.

This clonotype was seen a handful of times. V is TRBV6-2 or TRBV6-3 and J is TRBJ2-7, with TRBD2 identical over 9 bases. V shed 4 bases, J shed 2 bases, and the junction held 6 bases outside the gene matches. This CDR3 has 15 amino acids. Germline lookup yields CDR1 MNHEY and CDR2 SVGEGT. The CDR3: CASSLTSGWAYEQYF. In DNA form, the CDR3 reads TGTGCCAGCAGTTTGACTAGCGGCTGGGCCTACGAGCAGTACTTC.

The rearrangement uses TRBV12-3 or TRBV12-4 and TRBJ1-1; 8 bases fit TRBD1. The CDR3 extends over 18 amino acids. V trimming: 2 bases; J trimming: 5 bases; junction bases outside the gene matches: 16. In nucleotides, the CDR3 is TGTGCCAGCAGTTTAAGGTCCTCTTCGCGGACAGGGAGAACTGAAGCTTTCTTT. Translated, it gives CASSLRSSSRTGRTEAFF.

This clonotype was counted only a few times. J is TRBJ2-1 and V is TRBV6-1; the D gene is possibly TRBD2 (6 bases). The CDR3 has 14 residues. Trimming removed 5 bases from V and 12 bases from J, with 20 bases in between. Germline V gives CDR1 MNHNS, CDR2 SASEGT. The CDR3 sequence is CASSLGLQEGRQFF. CDR3 in DNA: TGTGCCAGCAGTCTTGGACTCCAGGAGGGACGGCAGTTCTTC.

This clonotype was seen just once. The V gene is TRBV4-1, the J gene TRBJ2-7, with 8 bases that match TRBD2. In germline, CDR1 is MGHRA, CDR2 YSYEKL. This CDR3 contains 17 residues. Trimming at V came to 3 bases and at J to 2 bases, leaving 12 bases not matched to a gene. The CDR3: CASSQDSGGRFAYEQYF. The CDR3 DNA reads as TGCGCCAGCAGCCAGGACTCCGGCGGGAGGTTCGCCTACGAGCAGTACTTC.

CDR3: CASSPPPRGTDTQYF. CDR3 sequence (DNA): TGTGCCAGCAGTCCGCCGCCCCGGGGCACAGATACGCAGTATTTT. This chain joins TRBV12-3 or TRBV12-4 and TRBJ2-3, with D unclear. The CDR3 has 15 amino acids. V was trimmed by 5 bases and J by 1 base, leaving 13 bases between them.

This clonotype was detected a few times. The chain has TRBV7-2 and TRBJ1-3; TRBD1 matches 9 bases. CDR1 SGHTA and CDR2 FQGNSA come from the germline V gene. The junction had 13 bases not matched to a gene; V was cut back by 5 bases and J by 2 bases. This CDR3 is built from 18 residues. DNA for the CDR3: TGTGCCAGCAGCCCCAGATGGGGCGGACAGGGGCCTGGAAACACCATATATTTT. Translated, it gives CASSPRWGGQGPGNTIYF.

V gene TRBV10-3 combines with J gene TRBJ2-7; TRBD2 matches 9 bases. V dropped 0 bases and J dropped 7; count of bases not matched to a gene: 4. Germline values: CDR1 ENHRY, CDR2 SYGVKD. The CDR3 has 14 residues. The chain's CDR3 is CAISESNGLAEQYV. DNA for the CDR3: TGTGCCATCAGTGAGTCGAACGGACTAGCGGAGCAGTACGTC.

The chain employs TRBV5-3 and TRBJ2-7; D is undetermined. TRBV5-3 is classed as an ORF, of uncertain function. V was shortened by 8 bases and J by 4 bases, with 22 bases between the two germline ends. CDR3 length equals 15 residues. The CDR3 DNA is TGTGCCAGCAGCCTGGTCGGGCTTAGCTTGTACGAGCAGTACGTC. It codes for CASSLVGLSLYEQYV.

The chain joins TRBV7-2 to TRBJ2-2; D may match TRBD1 or TRBD2 (6 bases each). The CDR3 runs 19 residues. The germline V gene encodes CDR1 SGHTA and CDR2 FQGNSA. Trimming took 3 bases from V and 4 from J, leaving 24 bases between them. CDR3 in DNA: TGTGCCAGCAGCTTCTCTTACCCAGCGTCGGGGGCCGCCACCGGGGAGCTGTTTTTT. Its translation is CASSFSYPASGAATGELFF.

A word on this clonotype: A single base separates this from a much larger clone, so it may be a read error. The V and J genes are TRBV7-2 and TRBJ2-7; tentative D call: TRBD2 (6 bases). Germline loops: CDR1 SGHTA, CDR2 FQGNSA. CDR3 length: 15 amino acids. V dropped 5 bases and J dropped 5 bases, with 19 bases sitting between them. CDR3 in amino acids: CASSPSRRAFDEQYF. The CDR3 nucleotides are TGTGCCAGCAGCCCCAGCCGGAGGGCTTTCGACGAGCAGTACTTC. Looking up the rest from reference TRBV7-2 and TRBJ2-7 gives the full variable domain: GAGVSQSPSNKVTEKGKDVELRCDPISGHTALYWYRQSLGQGLEFLIYFQGNSAPDKSGLPSDRFSAERTGGSVSTLTIQRTQQEDSAVYLCASSPSRRAFDEQYFGPGTRLTVT.

The table lists this clonotype with a few counts. This chain links TRBV2 with TRBJ2-1; D call uncertain. This CDR3 is 13 amino acids long. The germline V and J ends were trimmed by 3 bases and 12 bases, with 15 bases remaining between them. Germline V gene sequence: CDR1 SNHLY, CDR2 FYNNEI. Here the CDR3 DNA reads TGTGCCAGCAGTGACGGTAACACTCTCGGGCAGTTCTTC. Its translation is CASSDGNTLGQFF.

The chain recombines TRBV18 with TRBJ1-1; perhaps TRBD1 as D (5 bases). V dropped 3 bases and J dropped 4 bases, with 27 bases sitting between them. The CDR3 has 19 amino acids. CDR1 and CDR2 from the germline V gene are KGHSH and LQKENI. CDR3 sequence (DNA): TGTGCCAGCTCACCCTTCCGGACGGGTTCGGGGGTGAGAAGCACTGAAGCTTTCTTT. Translating it yields CASSPFRTGSGVRSTEAFF.

This clonotype was seen a handful of times. V usage is TRBV29-1 and J usage is TRBJ2-7; perhaps TRBD1 as D (6 bases). The CDR3 has 12 amino acids. V was pared by 4 bases and J by 4 bases, with 11 bases between. Per the germline V gene, CDR1 is SQVTM and CDR2 is ANQGSEA. CDR3 protein: CSVVDRLYEQYF. In DNA, the CDR3 is TGCAGCGTTGTAGACAGGTTATACGAGCAGTACTTC.

The V call is TRBV18, the J call TRBJ1-2, with 12 bases aligning to TRBD1. Germline V gene data show CDR1 as KGHSH and CDR2 as LQKENI. This CDR3 region has 17 residues. V lost 2 bases to trimming and J lost 7 bases; unmatched junction nucleotides: 11. CDR3 residues: CASSPGTGGRATAGYTF. CDR3 coding DNA: TGTGCCAGCTCACCAGGGACAGGGGGCAGAGCAACGGCTGGCTACACCTTC.